These 20 T cell receptor beta chains were all obtained from the same sample, sequenced in a study of blood T cell repertoires in COVID-19. Repertoires were generated with immunoSEQ multiplex PCR, while TCRdb's copy carries only in-frame clones and drops some. The data show about 98,000 clones, roughly 82% seen once. The sequenced material came from peripheral blood. These receptors were collected from an older man with acute or convalescent COVID-19.

This clone was detected only once. J is TRBJ2-7 and V is TRBV19; 8 bases align to TRBD1. The CDR3 covers 14 residues. With 5 bases clipped from V and 6 bases from J, the junction kept 9 bases outside the gene matches. The germline V gene encodes CDR1 LNHDA and CDR2 SQIVND (reference sequence). For the CDR3, the DNA is TGTGCCAGTAGTGACCACACAGGGGGGTTCGAGCAGTACTTC. This translates into CASSDHTGGFEQYF. Supplemented by reference TRBV19 and TRBJ2-7, the full variable domain reads DGGITQSPKYLFRKEGQNVTLSCEQNLNHDAMYWYRQDPGQGLRLIYYSQIVNDFQKGDIAEGYSVSREKKESFPLTVTSAQKNPTAFYLCASSDHTGGFEQYFGPGTRLTVT.

The chain uses TRBV14 and TRBJ2-1, with D possibly TRBD2 on 7 matching bases. Germline V gene lookup returns CDR1 SGHDN and CDR2 FVKESK. Trimming cost V 1 base and J 5 bases, with 21 bases left between them. The CDR3 runs 18 residues. The CDR3 is CASSQVATGRGINNEQFF. CDR3 DNA sequence: TGTGCCAGCAGCCAAGTAGCAACGGGGAGGGGGATCAACAATGAGCAGTTCTTC.

The chain uses TRBV19 and TRBJ1-1; TRBD1 is a possible D gene (5 bases). CDR3 length equals 16 residues. Deletions cut 6 bases from V and 1 base from J, with 18 bases between. The germline gives CDR1 LNHDA, CDR2 SQIVND (reference sequence). The DNA for the CDR3 is TGTGCCAGTAGCGCTGTGGGACTTCTTGGGAACACTGAAGCTTTCTTT. Protein: CASSAVGLLGNTEAFF.

This rearrangement joins TRBV6-2 or TRBV6-3 to TRBJ2-2; the match to TRBD1 covers 10 bases. This CDR3 has 16 amino acids. In germline, CDR1 is MNHEY, CDR2 SVGEGT. J gave up 4 bases and V 4 bases, and 6 bases lay outside the gene matches. CDR3 coding DNA: TGTGCCAGCAGTTCCGGGACAGGGGTTAGCACCGGGGAGCTGTTTTTT. It codes for CASSSGTGVSTGELFF.

The V call is TRBV11-2, the J call TRBJ2-5; TRBD1 aligns across 9 bases. J lost 7 bases, V lost 3 bases, and 12 bases had no gene match. This CDR3 comprises 16 residues. The germline V gene encodes CDR1 SGHAT and CDR2 FQNNGV. The CDR3 coding sequence is TGTGCCAGCAGCTTCAAAGCGACAGGGGGACTGGGGACCCAGTACTTC. It yields the protein CASSFKATGGLGTQYF.

The rearrangement uses TRBV19 and TRBJ2-1, with D possibly being TRBD2 (7 bases). Trimming took 3 bases from V and 4 from J, leaving 13 bases between them. CDR1 is LNHDA, CDR2 SQIVND, per germline (reference sequence). CDR3 size: 15 residues. The CDR3 protein is CASSIGRGRYNEQFF. The CDR3 DNA follows: TGTGCCAGTAGTATCGGGCGGGGGCGATACAATGAGCAGTTCTTC.

This clone showed up just a few times. The chain is built from TRBV10-2 and TRBJ2-2; D remains unclear. The CDR3 is made up of 12 amino acids. Germline V gene lookup returns CDR1 WSHSY and CDR2 SAAADI. V was cut by 7 bases and J by 2 bases, with 5 bases left in between. The CDR3 protein is CASIINTGELFF. CDR3 DNA sequence: TGCGCCAGCATAATAAACACCGGGGAGCTGTTTTTT.

The chain uses TRBV12-5 and TRBJ2-1; 7 bases align to TRBD1. The CDR3 spans 15 residues. Trimming took 1 base from V and 6 from J; bases not matched to a gene: 6. CDR1 is LGHNT, CDR2 FRNRAP, per germline. For the CDR3, the DNA is TGTGCTAGTGGTTTGGCGACAGGGCGTGGCAATGAGCAGTTCTTC. This gives the protein CASGLATGRGNEQFF.

The chain is built from TRBV11-2 and TRBJ2-7; D is perhaps TRBD2 (6 bases). CDR3 length: 14 residues. Trimming removed 5 bases from V and 3 bases from J, with 14 bases in between. The germline gives CDR1 SGHAT, CDR2 FQNNGV. The CDR3 protein is CASSPGLDGYEQYF. As DNA, the CDR3 is TGTGCCAGCAGCCCGGGACTCGACGGCTACGAGCAGTACTTC.

The rearrangement links TRBV7-6 to TRBJ1-2, with 10 bases lining up with TRBD1. This CDR3 is built from 15 residues. Germline CDR1 and CDR2: SGHVS and FNYEAQ. The V and J ends lost 4 bases and 6 bases, in that order; junction bases with no gene match: 8. The CDR3 bases are TGTGCCAGCAGCTCGAATGGACAGGGGGTGGATGGCTACACCTTC. The encoded protein is CASSSNGQGVDGYTF.

This clone is a singleton in its sample. This sequence joins TRBV6-5 and TRBJ2-6; no clear D. The ends were cut back, 1 base at V and 1 base at J, with 5 bases in the middle. CDR1 MNHEY and CDR2 SVGAGI come from the germline V gene. This CDR3 is built from 15 residues. The chain's CDR3 is CASSYYQSGANVLTF. Here the CDR3 DNA reads TGTGCCAGCAGTTACTACCAGTCTGGGGCCAACGTCCTGACTTTC.

This chain links TRBV28 with TRBJ2-7; tentatively, D is TRBD2 (6 bases). Deletions cut 11 bases from V and 6 bases from J, with 11 bases between. Germline V gene sequence: CDR1 MDHEN, CDR2 SYDVKM. The CDR3 totals 10 residues. The CDR3 sequence is CAAGFREQYF. CDR3 bases: TGTGCCGCGGGATTCCGCGAGCAGTACTTC.

The chain recombines TRBV7-8 with TRBJ2-7, with D possibly being TRBD1 (6 bases). V was clipped by 5 bases and J by 4 bases, with 9 bases between them. The CDR3 totals 12 residues. Per the germline V gene, CDR1 is SGHVS and CDR2 is FQNEAQ. The DNA of the CDR3 is TGTGCCAGCAGCCGGACAGCTTACGAGCAGTACTTC. Amino acid sequence: CASSRTAYEQYF.

The sample holds one count of this clone. The genes are TRBV18 and TRBJ2-1, with TRBD2 identical over 12 bases. Trimming removed 1 base from V and 6 bases from J; junction bases left unmatched: 7. The CDR3 runs 17 residues. Germline loops: CDR1 KGHSH, CDR2 LQKENI. As DNA, the CDR3 is TGTGCCAGCTCACCACGACTAGCGGGGGCCACGTTCAATGAGCAGTTCTTC. Its translation: CASSPRLAGATFNEQFF.

This chain uses TRBV5-1 with TRBJ1-1; D gene ambiguous. The ends were cut back, 0 bases at V and 4 bases at J, with 10 bases in the middle. Germline CDR1 and CDR2: SGHRS and YFSETQ. The CDR3 is made up of 14 amino acids. CDR3 region: CASSLEGVSTEAFF. CDR3 DNA: TGCGCCAGCAGCTTGGAGGGAGTAAGCACTGAAGCTTTCTTT.

This clone has a single count. The chain links TRBV14 to TRBJ2-1; D is perhaps TRBD2 (5 bases). Germline lookup yields CDR1 SGHDN and CDR2 FVKESK. Trimming left V 3 bases short and J 0 bases short, with 12 bases between. This CDR3 is 16 amino acids long. CDR3 sequence (DNA): TGTGCCAGCAGCCATGACTTCGGGGTCTCCTACAATGAGCAGTTCTTC. Amino acid sequence: CASSHDFGVSYNEQFF.

The V gene is TRBV7-2, the J gene TRBJ2-3, with D possibly TRBD2 on 6 matching bases. Germline V gives CDR1 SGHTA, CDR2 FQGNSA. This CDR3 has 14 residues. The V gene lost 2 bases and the J gene lost 4 bases, with 10 bases spanning the gap. CDR3 loop: CASSLSGGADTQYF. CDR3 DNA sequence: TGTGCCAGCAGCTTAAGCGGCGGGGCAGATACGCAGTATTTT. The entire variable domain, with the rest obtained from reference TRBV7-2 and TRBJ2-3, is as follows: GAGVSQSPSNKVTEKGKDVELRCDPISGHTALYWYRQSLGQGLEFLIYFQGNSAPDKSGLPSDRFSAERTGGSVSTLTIQRTQQEDSAVYLCASSLSGGADTQYFGPGTRLTVL.

The chain recombines TRBV12-3 or TRBV12-4 with TRBJ1-1; D not certain. This CDR3 comprises 13 residues. Trimming took 6 bases from V and 0 from J, leaving 8 bases between them. CDR3 sequence: CASSDTVNTEAFF. The CDR3 coding sequence is TGTGCCAGCAGCGATACAGTGAACACTGAAGCTTTCTTT.

V usage is TRBV27 and J usage is TRBJ2-7, with D perhaps TRBD1 (5 bases). V gave up 3 bases and J gave up 3 bases, with 12 bases separating them. The germline V gene encodes CDR1 MNHEY and CDR2 SMNVEV (reference sequence). The CDR3 length is 14 residues. CDR3 sequence: CASSFRAWIYEQYF. The CDR3 DNA follows: TGTGCCAGCAGTTTCAGGGCCTGGATCTACGAGCAGTACTTC.

J is TRBJ1-5 and V is TRBV28; D is unresolved. CDR3 length: 16 amino acids. Looked up from germline, CDR1 is MDHEN and CDR2 is SYDVKM. V dropped 5 bases and J dropped 1 base, with 15 bases sitting between them. CDR3 DNA: TGTGCCAGCAGTCCTCCGGAGGAGTACAGCAATCAGCCCCAGCATTTT. It translates to CASSPPEEYSNQPQHF.